The 31 T cell receptor beta chains below all came from one sample that was sequenced in a study of T cell responses to AZD1222 COVID-19 vaccine. Data came from immunoSEQ multiplex PCR; TCRdb stores just in-frame clones and leaves some out. The sample totals around 140,000 clones. Sequencing was performed on peripheral blood. The receptors derive from an adult in good health.

The V and J genes are TRBV29-1 and TRBJ2-3; D may be TRBD2 (5 bases). V was shortened by 1 base and J by 3 bases, with 8 bases between the two germline ends. Looked up from germline, CDR1 is SQVTM and CDR2 is ANQGSEA. This CDR3 comprises 13 residues. CDR3 residues: CSVEAGGTDTQYF. CDR3 nucleotide sequence: TGCAGCGTTGAAGCAGGAGGAACAGATACGCAGTATTTT.

The chain links TRBV27 to TRBJ2-2; 11 bases match TRBD1. J gave up 5 bases and V 5 bases, and 7 bases lay outside the gene matches. Germline CDR1 reads MNHEY; CDR2 reads SMNVEV (reference sequence). CDR3 size: 16 residues. CDR3 residues: CASSRRDRGWTGELFF. The DNA of the CDR3 is TGTGCCAGCAGTCGCCGGGACAGGGGGTGGACCGGGGAGCTGTTTTTT.

The chain is built from TRBV7-9 and TRBJ1-2; 7 positions agree with TRBD1. The germline V gene encodes CDR1 SEHNR and CDR2 FQNEAQ (reference sequence). The CDR3 is 18 residues long. Germline trimming cut 1 base from V and 0 bases from J; bases unmatched to any gene: 11. This CDR3 is CASSLGRDSLITNYGYTF. CDR3 coding DNA: TGTGCCAGCAGCTTAGGGAGGGACAGCCTAATTACTAACTATGGCTACACCTTC.

The rearrangement links TRBV5-1 to TRBJ2-5, with TRBD2 identical over 7 bases. Germline CDR1 SGHRS, CDR2 YFSETQ. The CDR3 has 17 residues. Trimming at V came to 0 bases and at J to 4 bases, leaving 12 bases not matched to a gene. The CDR3 bases are TGCGCCAGCAGCTTGGGCTTGGGAGCGGGGCTCCCAGAGACCCAGTACTTC. Encoded protein: CASSLGLGAGLPETQYF.

The V and J genes are TRBV19 and TRBJ2-7, with 7 bases aligning to TRBD1. The CDR3 has 13 residues. Germline V gene sequence: CDR1 LNHDA, CDR2 SQIVND (reference sequence). V lost 6 bases to trimming and J lost 3 bases; unmatched junction nucleotides: 5. CDR3 sequence reads: CASSPGQFYEQYF. As DNA, the CDR3 is TGTGCCAGTAGCCCGGGACAGTTCTACGAGCAGTACTTC.

As regards this clone: The same CDR3 is also encoded by other DNA sequences in this sample. V usage is TRBV18 and J usage is TRBJ1-6; weak D call: TRBD1 (6 bases). Germline CDR1 reads KGHSH; CDR2 reads LQKENI. The CDR3 is 17 residues long. The V and J ends lost 5 bases and 9 bases respectively, with 23 bases between them. For the CDR3, the DNA is TGTGCCAGCTCAACAGGCTCCACAGGGACCCTCGGTTCACCCCTCCACTTT. It yields the protein CASSTGSTGTLGSPLHF.

CDR3 region: CASSLSGGRRETQYF. CDR3 DNA sequence: TGTGCCAGCAGCTTATCGGGGGGTCGTAGGGAGACCCAGTACTTC. The V gene is TRBV7-7, the J gene TRBJ2-5, with 7 bases fitting TRBD2. Germline V gene lookup returns CDR1 SSHAT and CDR2 FNYEAQ (reference sequence). V was clipped by 2 bases and J by 5 bases; unmatched bases: 8. This CDR3 is built from 15 residues.

This sequence joins TRBV28 and TRBJ1-1, with TRBD1 matching 7 bases. The CDR3 is 15 amino acids. CDR1 MDHEN and CDR2 SYDVKM come from the germline V gene. Germline trimming cut 6 bases from V and 1 base from J; bases unmatched to any gene: 8. The CDR3 DNA reads as TGTGCCAGCAGCCGCGGGGACAGCAAGAACACTGAAGCTTTCTTT. It encodes CASSRGDSKNTEAFF.

The chain couples TRBV6-4 to TRBJ2-5; D is perhaps TRBD1 (6 bases). This CDR3 contains 14 residues. Germline-derived CDR1 and CDR2 are MRHNA and SNTAGT. V shed 8 bases and J shed 3 bases, with 16 bases lying between them. DNA of the CDR3: TGTGCCAGCCTTCCGGGACACTTGAAAGAGACCCAGTACTTC. Translation: CASLPGHLKETQYF.

The chain recombines TRBV5-1 with TRBJ1-2; no definite D call. The germline gives CDR1 SGHRS, CDR2 YFSETQ. V lost 4 bases and J 2 bases, leaving 9 bases between the germline ends. The CDR3 runs 13 residues. CDR3 sequence (DNA): TGCGCCAGCAGCCAAGGACCGAACTATGGCTACACCTTC. This codes for CASSQGPNYGYTF.

The chain joins TRBV19 to TRBJ1-5; D is uncertain. This CDR3 contains 14 residues. Germline CDR1 and CDR2: LNHDA and SQIVND (reference sequence). V was shortened by 5 bases and J by 5 bases, with 13 bases between the two germline ends. CDR3 sequence (DNA): TGTGCCAGTAGTGACGACGGAAGCGATCAGCCCCAGCATTTT. Translating it yields CASSDDGSDQPQHF.

The gene calls are TRBV6-6 and TRBJ1-1; D is unresolved. The CDR3 loop spans 12 amino acids. Germline CDR1 is MNHNY and CDR2 is SVGAGI (reference sequence). The ends were cut back, 0 bases at V and 3 bases at J, with 2 bases in the middle. CDR3 sequence reads: CASSYSDTEAFF. CDR3 bases: TGTGCCAGCAGTTACTCAGACACTGAAGCTTTCTTT.

Concerning this clone: The same CDR3 is also encoded by other DNA sequences in this sample. The J gene is TRBJ2-7, the V gene TRBV6-2 or TRBV6-3, with 7 bases that match TRBD2. The CDR3 totals 14 residues. Per the germline V gene, CDR1 is MNHEY and CDR2 is SVGEGT. With 3 bases clipped from V and 2 bases from J, the junction kept 4 bases outside the gene matches. The CDR3 is CASSYGGGAYEQYF. In nucleotides, the CDR3 is TGTGCCAGCAGTTATGGGGGGGGTGCCTACGAGCAGTACTTC.

The chain links TRBV7-8 to TRBJ1-1; D is unclear. The CDR3 length is 16 residues. Trimming pared 2 bases from V and 1 base from J, leaving 14 bases between. Per the germline V gene, CDR1 is SGHVS and CDR2 is FQNEAQ. This CDR3 is CASSLIWGSGNTEAFF. As DNA, the CDR3 is TGTGCCAGCAGCTTAATATGGGGATCGGGGAACACTGAAGCTTTCTTT.

The rearrangement joins TRBV27 to TRBJ2-7, with 9 bases that match TRBD2. The junction had 9 bases not matched to a gene; V was cut back by 2 bases and J by 7 bases. Germline-derived CDR1 and CDR2 are MNHEY and SMNVEV (reference sequence). The CDR3 totals 15 residues. The CDR3 sequence: CASSLRASGVLEQYF. The CDR3 DNA sequence: TGTGCCAGCAGTTTAAGGGCTAGCGGGGTGTTAGAGCAGTACTTC.

The chain uses TRBV19 and TRBJ2-7, with D perhaps being TRBD1 or TRBD2 (5 bases each). CDR1 LNHDA and CDR2 SQIVND come from the germline V gene (reference sequence). V gave up 10 bases and J gave up 2 bases, with 9 bases separating them. This CDR3 is 11 amino acids long. In DNA form, the CDR3 reads TGTGCCACTCGGGGCGCCTACGAGCAGTACTTC. Amino acid sequence: CATRGAYEQYF.

The chain is built from TRBV4-1 and TRBJ1-2; D uncertain. The V gene lost 4 bases and the J gene lost 4 bases, with 16 bases spanning the gap. Germline lookup yields CDR1 MGHRA and CDR2 YSYEKL. The CDR3 contains 15 residues. The DNA of the CDR3 is TGCGCCAGCAGCCTCGGACCGAGCACTACCTATGGCTACACCTTC. Translation: CASSLGPSTTYGYTF.

The chain combines TRBV5-8 with TRBJ2-7; TRBD1 agrees at 9 bases. Germline CDR1 is SGHTS and CDR2 is YDEGEE. The CDR3 has 15 amino acids. Trimming at V came to 3 bases and at J to 5 bases, leaving 9 bases not matched to a gene. In DNA, the CDR3 is TGTGCCAGCAGCTCACTACTTACAGGGGGCGACGAGCAGTACTTC. Encoded protein: CASSSLLTGGDEQYF.

The gene calls are TRBV2 and TRBJ1-1; TRBD1 is a possible D gene (5 bases). Looked up from germline, CDR1 is SNHLY and CDR2 is FYNNEI. The CDR3 runs to 14 residues. The germline V and J ends were trimmed by 6 bases and 1 base, with 12 bases remaining between them. The CDR3 region has the DNA TGTGCCAGCAGGCGGGGGTACCAGAACACTGAAGCTTTCTTT. Protein sequence: CASRRGYQNTEAFF.

The V gene is TRBV5-4, the J gene TRBJ1-1; possible D gene TRBD1, 6 bases. The CDR3 spans 15 residues. V was pared by 0 bases and J by 4 bases, with 13 bases between. Germline assignment: CDR1 SGHNT and CDR2 YYREEE (reference sequence). DNA for the CDR3: TGTGCCAGCAGCTTGGTTGGGGGGGCAGGCACTGAAGCTTTCTTT. Translating it yields CASSLVGGAGTEAFF.

The chain couples TRBV5-1 to TRBJ2-1; perhaps TRBD1 as D (6 bases). Trimming cost V 0 bases and J 0 bases, with 13 bases left between them. CDR1 is SGHRS, CDR2 YFSETQ, per germline. This CDR3 has 17 residues. DNA of the CDR3: TGCGCCAGCAGCTTGGCCAAGGGGGACAACTCCTACAATGAGCAGTTCTTC. Amino acid sequence: CASSLAKGDNSYNEQFF. Full variable domain (remainder filled in from reference TRBV5-1 and TRBJ2-1): KAGVTQTPRYLIKTRGQQVTLSCSPISGHRSVSWYQQTPGQGLQFLFEYFSETQRNKGNFPGRFSGRQFSNSRSEMNVSTLELGDSALYLCASSLAKGDNSYNEQFFGPGTRLTVL.

The rearrangement joins TRBV25-1 to TRBJ1-4; 10 positions match TRBD1. Germline CDR1 MGHDK, CDR2 SYGVNS. The V segment lost 6 bases and the J segment 4 bases; nucleotides outside the gene matches: 2. The CDR3 is 14 amino acids. The CDR3 bases are TGTGCCAGCAGCTGGACAGGGGGTAATGAAAAACTGTTTTTT. Encoded protein: CASSWTGGNEKLFF.

V is TRBV14 and J is TRBJ1-1, with TRBD1 identical over 11 bases. Per germline, CDR1 SGHDN and CDR2 FVKESK. Losses at the gene ends were 3 bases for V and 4 bases for J; bases not matched to a gene: 4. This CDR3 is 15 amino acids long. The CDR3 nucleotides read TGTGCCAGCAGCCATATTGGGACAGGGGGCACTGAAGCTTTCTTT. Its protein is CASSHIGTGGTEAFF.

J is TRBJ1-1 and V is TRBV28; the D is unclear. This CDR3 has 13 residues. V was clipped by 4 bases and J by 0 bases, with 6 bases between them. The germline V gene has CDR1 MDHEN and CDR2 SYDVKM. CDR3 amino acids: CASSYPMNTEAFF. CDR3 nucleotide sequence: TGTGCCAGCAGTTACCCAATGAACACTGAAGCTTTCTTT. Using reference TRBV28 and TRBJ1-1 for the parts outside the CDR3, the full variable domain is DVKVTQSSRYLVKRTGEKVFLECVQDMDHENMFWYRQDPGLGLRLIYFSYDVKMKEKGDIPEGYSVSREKKERFSLILESASTNQTSMYLCASSYPMNTEAFFGQGTRLTVV.

The J gene is TRBJ2-5, the V gene TRBV6-2 or TRBV6-3; a possible D gene is TRBD1 (5 bases). The germline gives CDR1 MNHEY, CDR2 SVGEGT. The length of the CDR3 is 15 residues. The V end lost 4 bases, the J end lost 2 bases, and 14 bases lay between the germline ends. The CDR3: CASSFQGLTQETQYF. CDR3 DNA: TGTGCCAGCAGTTTCCAGGGCCTTACTCAAGAGACCCAGTACTTC.

CDR3 loop: CASSIPGQGFFGNQPQHF. In DNA form, the CDR3 reads TGTGCCAGCAGTATACCGGGACAGGGGTTTTTTGGCAATCAGCCCCAGCATTTT. The genes are TRBV6-4 and TRBJ1-5; the match to TRBD1 covers 10 bases. Trimming removed 5 bases from V and 2 bases from J; junction bases left unmatched: 12. Per germline, CDR1 MRHNA and CDR2 SNTAGT. The CDR3 totals 18 residues.

The chain joins TRBV29-1 to TRBJ1-3; D not certain. CDR1 is SQVTM and CDR2 is ANQGSEA in the germline V gene. Trimming pared 0 bases from V and 4 bases from J, leaving 4 bases between. The CDR3 runs 12 residues. The chain's CDR3 is CSVEDPGNTIYF. The CDR3 nucleotides read TGCAGCGTTGAAGATCCCGGAAACACCATATATTTT.

This rearrangement joins TRBV7-2 to TRBJ1-5; the D gene is possibly TRBD1 (6 bases). The CDR3 spans 15 residues. The V gene lost 4 bases and the J gene lost 5 bases, with 15 bases spanning the gap. CDR1 and CDR2 from the germline V gene are SGHTA and FQGNSA. The CDR3 region is CASSWYGQTHQPQHF. The CDR3, as DNA: TGTGCCAGCAGCTGGTACGGACAGACACATCAGCCCCAGCATTTT. Full variable domain (outside the CDR3, taken from reference TRBV7-2 and TRBJ1-5): GAGVSQSPSNKVTEKGKDVELRCDPISGHTALYWYRQSLGQGLEFLIYFQGNSAPDKSGLPSDRFSAERTGGSVSTLTIQRTQQEDSAVYLCASSWYGQTHQPQHFGDGTRLSIL.

This chain connects TRBV9 to TRBJ2-1; tentative D call: TRBD1 (6 bases). Germline lookup yields CDR1 SGDLS and CDR2 YYNGEE. Trimming cost V 4 bases and J 0 bases, with 11 bases left between them. The CDR3 contains 15 residues. CDR3 in amino acids: CASSPTGSSYNEQFF. In DNA form, the CDR3 reads TGTGCCAGCAGCCCGACAGGTAGCTCCTACAATGAGCAGTTCTTC.

On this clone itself: The sample carries other DNA sequences with the same CDR3. The J gene is TRBJ2-7, the V gene TRBV18; 7 bases are a match to TRBD1. There are 14 residues in the CDR3. Looked up from germline, CDR1 is KGHSH and CDR2 is LQKENI. J was trimmed by 3 bases and V by 2 bases; bases with no gene match: 4. The CDR3 protein is CASSPSRGNYEQYF. In nucleotides, the CDR3 is TGTGCCAGCTCACCATCCAGGGGGAACTACGAGCAGTACTTC.

The genes are TRBV3-1 (or the pseudogene TRBV3-2) and TRBJ2-3; 7 positions agree with TRBD1. The CDR3 sequence is 16 residues long. CDR1 is LGHDT, CDR2 YNNKEL, per germline (reference sequence). After removal of 4 bases from V and 1 base from J, the junction contained 8 bases not matched to a gene. CDR3: CASSPRKQGRTDTQYF. CDR3 sequence (DNA): TGTGCCAGCAGCCCAAGGAAACAGGGGCGCACAGATACGCAGTATTTT.